This TCR beta chain was profiled in a study of T cells in Graves' hyperthyroidism and ophthalmopathy. Across 18 months, stable Graves' hyperthyroidism was marked by no progression to ophthalmopathy. Every diagnosis used clinical symptoms, serum thyroxine and TRAb, thyroid ultrasound and orbital computed tomography. This clonotype has only a few counts. Antigen: not known. The CDR3 length is 15 residues. V lost 4 bases, J lost 2 bases, and 14 bases lay in between. Germline V gives CDR1 KGHDR, CDR2 SFDVKD. Researchers took RNA transcripts and amplified the TCR beta CDR3 regions from them. TCR CDR3 regions were first amplified by RT-PCR with HTBI primers. TCRdb used MiXCR to reprocess the multiplex PCR reads, holding one entry per CDR3 protein. This sample yields about 420,000 distinct CDR3 sequences, of which around 16% are seen a single time; around an eighth belongs to the top ten. The study's findings and limits: Most thyroid clonotypes expanded above 0.001 were also detected in blood.

The chain employs TRBV24-1 and TRBJ2-7; D perhaps matches TRBD1 (6 bases). Sequenced material: blood. This TCR was sampled from a woman in her late teens or twenties with Graves' hyperthyroidism. The DNA for the CDR3 is TGTGCCACCAGTGACCCCGGGACATTTCCCTACGAGCAGTACTTC. Its translation: CATSDPGTFPYEQYF.